These 18 T cell receptor beta chains share one sample of origin, sequenced in a study of cytomegalovirus exposure and HLA in healthy donors. 13 Jbeta primers and 60 Vbeta primers were used for the PCR. The protocol was immunoSEQ multiplex PCR, while the TCRdb copy is restricted to in-frame clones and leaves out a portion. The sample has under 250,000 clones; around 84% are singletons. Sequencing was performed on PBMCs. The source of these receptors is a girl aged 2-10 years in good health and CMV-seronegative.

V gene TRBV14 combines with J gene TRBJ1-5; D not resolved. This CDR3 contains 15 residues. Germline loops: CDR1 SGHDN, CDR2 FVKESK. The V and J ends lost 3 bases and 4 bases respectively, with 13 bases between them. CDR3 in DNA: TGTGCCAGCAGCCAGGGGAGGCTTGCAAATCAGCCCCAGCATTTT. It is translated as CASSQGRLANQPQHF.

The chain carries TRBV6-1 and TRBJ1-2; 7 bases map to TRBD1. Germline CDR1 is MNHNS and CDR2 is SASEGT. The CDR3 totals 12 residues. J was trimmed by 8 bases and V by 2 bases; bases with no gene match: 2. CDR3 sequence (DNA): TGTGCCAGCAGTGAATCAGGGGGAGGCTACACCTTC. Its translation: CASSESGGGYTF.

The chain links TRBV7-7 to TRBJ2-5, with D perhaps TRBD2 (6 bases). Between the trimmed V and J ends, which lost 2 bases and 5 bases, there was a span of 12 bases. This CDR3 has 14 residues. Germline V lookup: CDR1 SSHAT, CDR2 FNYEAQ (reference sequence). This chain's CDR3 is CASSLSLAGETQYF. CDR3 nucleotides: TGTGCCAGCAGCTTATCACTAGCTGGTGAGACCCAGTACTTC.

The chain recombines TRBV29-1 with TRBJ2-7, with 8 bases lining up with TRBD2. The ends lost 5 bases at V and 0 bases at J; junction bases unmatched: 9. This CDR3 region has 15 residues. Germline assignment: CDR1 SQVTM and CDR2 ANQGSEA. CDR3 in DNA: TGCAGCGTTTGGGCTCCAGGGACTAGCTCCTACGAGCAGTACTTC. Translating gives CSVWAPGTSSYEQYF.

The CDR3 here is CASSFKGVSGYGYTF. The CDR3 region has the DNA TGTGCCAGCAGCTTCAAGGGGGTTTCTGGCTATGGCTACACCTTC. This rearrangement joins TRBV11-2 to TRBJ1-2; the D gene is possibly TRBD1 (6 bases). Trimming pared 3 bases from V and 4 bases from J, leaving 15 bases between. CDR1 and CDR2 (germline): SGHAT, FQNNGV. The CDR3 contains 15 residues.

The J gene is TRBJ1-6, the V gene TRBV2, with D possibly matching TRBD1 (5 bases). CDR3 length: 15 residues. The germline CDR1 and CDR2 sequences are SNHLY and FYNNEI. Trimming left V 3 bases short and J 13 bases short, with 19 bases between. DNA for the CDR3: TGTGCCAGCAGTGACGTAGCAGGGCCCTCCTTGCCCCTCCACTTT. This translates into CASSDVAGPSLPLHF.

This chain connects TRBV29-1 to TRBJ1-1; tentatively, D is TRBD1 (5 bases). V lost 6 bases and J lost 3, with 20 bases in between. CDR1 is SQVTM, CDR2 ANQGSEA, per germline. The CDR3 covers 15 residues. CDR3 nucleotides: TGCAGCGTCCTCGGAGGGGATTTGGCGGACACTGAAGCTTTCTTT. As protein: CSVLGGDLADTEAFF.

The chain employs TRBV6-5 and TRBJ2-1, with 8 positions matching TRBD2. With V trimmed by 0 bases and J by 6 bases, 7 bases remained unmatched. CDR3 length equals 16 residues. Germline V gene lookup returns CDR1 MNHEY and CDR2 SVGAGI. CDR3 DNA: TGTGCCAGCAGTTACTCGCCGGGACTAGGGGTCAATGAGCAGTTCTTC. It is translated as CASSYSPGLGVNEQFF.

The chain couples TRBV10-1 to TRBJ2-3; tentatively, D is TRBD1 (5 bases). Germline V gene lookup returns CDR1 WNHNN and CDR2 SYGVQD (reference sequence). V was clipped by 2 bases and J by 2 bases, with 11 bases between them. This CDR3 contains 15 residues. The CDR3 coding sequence is TGCGCCAGCAGTGAGGGGCTGGGGCCCACAGATACGCAGTATTTT. Protein sequence: CASSEGLGPTDTQYF.

This clone was recorded once. This chain uses TRBV15 with TRBJ2-5, with 7 bases fitting TRBD2. Trimming removed 1 base from V and 2 bases from J; junction bases left unmatched: 4. Germline V gene data show CDR1 as LNHNV and CDR2 as YYDKDF (reference sequence). CDR3 size: 15 residues. This CDR3 is CATSRVLGLQETQYF. In DNA form, the CDR3 reads TGTGCCACCAGCAGAGTCCTGGGACTACAAGAGACCCAGTACTTC.

The genes are TRBV19 and TRBJ2-3, with TRBD2 identical over 8 bases. The CDR3 totals 15 residues. The germline V gene encodes CDR1 LNHDA and CDR2 SQIVND (reference sequence). J gave up 9 bases and V 4 bases, and 12 bases lay outside the gene matches. CDR3 in DNA: TGTGCCAGTAGTAGATGGGCGGGGGGCCTCGGGACGCAGTATTTT. Its protein is CASSRWAGGLGTQYF.

This rearrangement joins TRBV11-2 to TRBJ2-2, with 10 bases fitting TRBD1. CDR3 size: 16 residues. Looked up from germline, CDR1 is SGHAT and CDR2 is FQNNGV. V gave up 5 bases and J gave up 5 bases; unmatched junction bases: 8. CDR3 nucleotides: TGTGCCAGCAGCCCAGGGGACAGGGGTATAACCGGGGAGCTGTTTTTT. Translated, it gives CASSPGDRGITGELFF.

This rearrangement joins TRBV27 to TRBJ1-2, with 8 nucleotides matching TRBD1. V lost 6 bases and J lost 4; bases outside the gene matches: 7. The CDR3 has 14 residues. In germline, CDR1 is MNHEY, CDR2 SMNVEV (reference sequence). As DNA, the CDR3 is TGTGCCAGCAGCCTTCGGACAGGGCCCTATGGCTACACCTTC. Translating it yields CASSLRTGPYGYTF.

This sequence joins TRBV11-2 and TRBJ2-3; 7 nucleotides line up with TRBD2. CDR1 and CDR2 (germline): SGHAT, FQNNGV. The J segment lost 4 bases and the V segment lost 5 bases, leaving 6 bases of the junction unmatched. This CDR3 is built from 14 residues. The CDR3 sequence: CASSPGTKADTQYF. The DNA of the CDR3 is TGTGCCAGCAGCCCCGGGACTAAAGCAGATACGCAGTATTTT.

This clone appeared a few times. The chain carries TRBV7-9 and TRBJ2-7, with a weak D call TRBD1 (5 bases). The CDR3 runs 16 residues. Per germline, CDR1 SEHNR and CDR2 FQNEAQ (reference sequence). V was pared by 0 bases and J by 3 bases, with 15 bases between. The CDR3 nucleotides are TGTGCCAGCAGCTTAGCACTTCAGGGCGCTAACTACGAGCAGTACTTC. As protein: CASSLALQGANYEQYF.

The gene calls are TRBV5-1 and TRBJ2-5; 9 nucleotides line up with TRBD1. The CDR3 is 15 amino acids. Germline assignment: CDR1 SGHRS and CDR2 YFSETQ. Unmatched junction bases numbered 6, after V lost 1 base and J lost 5 bases. The CDR3 loop reads CASSLLGQGVETQYF. CDR3 in DNA: TGCGCCAGCAGCTTGCTGGGACAGGGCGTCGAGACCCAGTACTTC.

This rearrangement joins TRBV13 to TRBJ1-2; 9 bases are a match to TRBD1. The CDR3 is made up of 17 amino acids. V was pared by 0 bases and J by 2 bases, with 7 bases of the junction left unmatched. Germline V gives CDR1 PRHDT, CDR2 FYEKMQ (reference sequence). In DNA, the CDR3 is TGTGCCAGCAGCTTAGGTCTCCGGGACAGGGTCAACTATGGCTACACCTTC. Translated: CASSLGLRDRVNYGYTF.

V gene TRBV29-1 combines with J gene TRBJ2-7; 11 bases agree with TRBD2. The V and J ends lost 4 bases and 2 bases, in that order; junction bases with no gene match: 4. Germline-derived CDR1 and CDR2 are SQVTM and ANQGSEA. The CDR3 covers 14 residues. Here the CDR3 reads CSVAPGLAAYEQYF. DNA of the CDR3: TGCAGCGTTGCCCCGGGACTAGCGGCCTACGAGCAGTACTTC.